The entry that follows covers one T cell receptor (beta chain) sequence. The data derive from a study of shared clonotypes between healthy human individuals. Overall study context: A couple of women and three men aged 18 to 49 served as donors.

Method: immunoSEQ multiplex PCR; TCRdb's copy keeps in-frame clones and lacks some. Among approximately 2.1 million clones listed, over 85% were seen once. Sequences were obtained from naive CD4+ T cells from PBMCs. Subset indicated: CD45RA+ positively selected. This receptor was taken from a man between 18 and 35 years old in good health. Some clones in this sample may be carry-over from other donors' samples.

CDR3 coding DNA: TGTGCCAGCAGCCCCTACTTGGAAAACTATGGCTACACCTTC. It translates to CASSPYLENYGYTF. The chain employs TRBV9 and TRBJ1-2; D unresolved. The germline V gene encodes CDR1 SGDLS and CDR2 YYNGEE. Trimming cost V 4 bases and J 2 bases, with 12 bases left between them. This CDR3 has 14 amino acids.